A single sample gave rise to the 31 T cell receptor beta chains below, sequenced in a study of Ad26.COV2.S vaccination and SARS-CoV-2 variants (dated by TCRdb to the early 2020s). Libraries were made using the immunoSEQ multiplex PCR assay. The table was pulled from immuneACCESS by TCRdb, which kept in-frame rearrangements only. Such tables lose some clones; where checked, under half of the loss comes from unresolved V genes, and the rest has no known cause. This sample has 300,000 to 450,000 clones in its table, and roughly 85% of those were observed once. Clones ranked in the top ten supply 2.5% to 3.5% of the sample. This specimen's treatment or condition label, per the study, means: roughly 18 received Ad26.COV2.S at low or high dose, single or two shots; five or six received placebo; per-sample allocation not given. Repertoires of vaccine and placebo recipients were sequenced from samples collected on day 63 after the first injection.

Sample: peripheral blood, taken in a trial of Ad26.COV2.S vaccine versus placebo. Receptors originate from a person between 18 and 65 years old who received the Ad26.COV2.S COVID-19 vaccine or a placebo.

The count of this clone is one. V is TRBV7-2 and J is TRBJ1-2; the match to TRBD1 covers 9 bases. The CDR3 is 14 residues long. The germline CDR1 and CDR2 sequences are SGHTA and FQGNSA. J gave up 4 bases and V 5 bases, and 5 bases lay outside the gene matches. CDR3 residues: CASSPGTGLYGYTF. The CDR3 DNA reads TGTGCCAGCAGCCCAGGGACAGGGCTCTATGGCTACACCTTC.

In DNA form, the CDR3 reads TGTGCCAGTAGTTCGGGACAGGGGATCTATGGCTACACCTTC. It yields the protein CASSSGQGIYGYTF. This chain connects TRBV19 to TRBJ1-2; 10 bases are a match to TRBD1. CDR1 is LNHDA, CDR2 SQIVND, per germline (reference sequence). V lost 5 bases, J lost 4 bases, and 4 bases stayed unmatched. There are 14 residues in the CDR3.

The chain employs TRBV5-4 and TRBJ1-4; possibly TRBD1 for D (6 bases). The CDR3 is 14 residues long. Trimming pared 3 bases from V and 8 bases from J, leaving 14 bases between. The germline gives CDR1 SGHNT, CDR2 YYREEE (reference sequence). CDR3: CASSYGTLDEKLFF. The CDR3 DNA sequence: TGTGCCAGCAGCTACGGGACACTGGACGAAAAACTGTTTTTT.

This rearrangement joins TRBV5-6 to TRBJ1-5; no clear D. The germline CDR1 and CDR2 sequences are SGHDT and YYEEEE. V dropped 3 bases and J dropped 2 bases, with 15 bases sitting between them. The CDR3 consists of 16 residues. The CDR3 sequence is CASSSLSSKGNQPQHF. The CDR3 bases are TGTGCCAGCAGCTCTCTCTCGTCGAAGGGCAATCAGCCCCAGCATTTT.

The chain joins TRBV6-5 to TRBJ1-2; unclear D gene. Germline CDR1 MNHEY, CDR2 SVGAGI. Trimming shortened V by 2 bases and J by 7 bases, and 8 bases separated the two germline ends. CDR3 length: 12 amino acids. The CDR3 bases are TGTGCCAGCAGTTACCGGACTGGTGGCTACACCTTC. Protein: CASSYRTGGYTF.

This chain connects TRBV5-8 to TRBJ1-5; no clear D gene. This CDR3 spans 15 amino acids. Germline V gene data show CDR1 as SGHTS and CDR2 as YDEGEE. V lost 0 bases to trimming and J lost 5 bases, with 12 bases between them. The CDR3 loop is CASSLGQKPHQPQHF. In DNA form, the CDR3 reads TGTGCCAGCAGCTTGGGACAAAAGCCTCATCAGCCCCAGCATTTT.

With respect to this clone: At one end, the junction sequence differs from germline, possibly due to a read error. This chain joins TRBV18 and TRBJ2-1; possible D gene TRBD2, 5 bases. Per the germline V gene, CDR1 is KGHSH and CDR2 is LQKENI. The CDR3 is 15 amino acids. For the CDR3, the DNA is TGTGCCAGCCCACCAAATGGGCTAGCTACCCATGAGCAGTTCTTC. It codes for CASPPNGLATHEQFF.

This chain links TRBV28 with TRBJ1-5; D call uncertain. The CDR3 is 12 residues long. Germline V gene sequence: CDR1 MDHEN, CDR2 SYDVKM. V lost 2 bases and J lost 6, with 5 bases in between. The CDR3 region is CASSLRAQPQHF. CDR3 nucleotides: TGTGCCAGCAGTTTACGGGCTCAGCCCCAGCATTTT.

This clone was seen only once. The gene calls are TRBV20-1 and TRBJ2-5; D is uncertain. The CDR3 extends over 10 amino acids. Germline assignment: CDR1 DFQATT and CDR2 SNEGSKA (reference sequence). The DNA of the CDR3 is TGCGGCGCCACGGGAGAGACCCAGTACTTC. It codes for CGATGETQYF.

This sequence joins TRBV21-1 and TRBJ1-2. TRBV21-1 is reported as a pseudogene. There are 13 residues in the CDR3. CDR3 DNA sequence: TGTGCCAGCAGCAACGGGGGGGCGGATGGCTACACCTTC. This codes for CASSNGGADGYTF.

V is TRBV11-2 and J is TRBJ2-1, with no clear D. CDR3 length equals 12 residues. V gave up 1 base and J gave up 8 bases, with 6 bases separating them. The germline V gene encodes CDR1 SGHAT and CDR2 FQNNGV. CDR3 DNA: TGTGCCAGCAGCTTAGGTAAACATGAGCAGTTCTTC. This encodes CASSLGKHEQFF. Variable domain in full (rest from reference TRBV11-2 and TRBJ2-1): EAGVAQSPRYKIIEKRQSVAFWCNPISGHATLYWYQQILGQGPKLLIQFQNNGVVDDSQLPKDRFSAERLKGVDSTLKIQPAKLEDSAVYLCASSLGKHEQFFGPGTRLTVL.

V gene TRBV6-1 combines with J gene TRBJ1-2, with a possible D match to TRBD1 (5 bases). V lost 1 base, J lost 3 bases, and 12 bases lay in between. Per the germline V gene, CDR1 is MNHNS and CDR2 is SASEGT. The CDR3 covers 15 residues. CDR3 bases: TGTGCCAGCAGTGAAGACCCTCAGGGTTACTATGGCTACACCTTC. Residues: CASSEDPQGYYGYTF.

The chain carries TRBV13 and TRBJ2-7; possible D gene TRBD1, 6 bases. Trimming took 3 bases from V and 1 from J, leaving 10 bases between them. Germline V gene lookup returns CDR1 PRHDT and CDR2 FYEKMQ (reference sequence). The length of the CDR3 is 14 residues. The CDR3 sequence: CASSFGTPSYEQYF. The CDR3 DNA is TGTGCCAGCAGCTTCGGGACACCATCCTACGAGCAGTACTTC.

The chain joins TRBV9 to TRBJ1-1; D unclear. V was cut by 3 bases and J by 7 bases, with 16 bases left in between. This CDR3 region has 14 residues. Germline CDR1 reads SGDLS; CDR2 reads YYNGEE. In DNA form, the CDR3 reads TGTGCCAGCAGCGCCACCCTACCCTCGAGTGAAGCTTTCTTT. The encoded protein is CASSATLPSSEAFF.

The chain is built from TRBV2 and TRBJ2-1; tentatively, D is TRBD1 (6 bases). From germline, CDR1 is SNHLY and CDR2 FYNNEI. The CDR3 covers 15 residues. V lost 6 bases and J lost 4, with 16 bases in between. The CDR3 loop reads CASRIQGLAYNEQFF. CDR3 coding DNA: TGTGCCAGCAGAATACAGGGCCTAGCTTACAATGAGCAGTTCTTC.

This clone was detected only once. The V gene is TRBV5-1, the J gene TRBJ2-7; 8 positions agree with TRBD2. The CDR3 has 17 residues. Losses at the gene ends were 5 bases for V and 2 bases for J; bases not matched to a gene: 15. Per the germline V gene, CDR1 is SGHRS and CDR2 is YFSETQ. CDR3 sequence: CASRVELGGRTPYEQYF. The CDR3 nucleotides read TGCGCCAGCAGGGTGGAACTGGGCGGGAGGACCCCCTACGAGCAGTACTTC.

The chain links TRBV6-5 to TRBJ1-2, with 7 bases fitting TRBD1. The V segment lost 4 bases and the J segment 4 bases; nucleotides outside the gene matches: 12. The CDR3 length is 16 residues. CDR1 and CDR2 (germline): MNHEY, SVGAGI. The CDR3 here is CASSSRQGPWGYGYTF. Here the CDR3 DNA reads TGTGCCAGCAGTTCCCGACAGGGCCCCTGGGGCTATGGCTACACCTTC.

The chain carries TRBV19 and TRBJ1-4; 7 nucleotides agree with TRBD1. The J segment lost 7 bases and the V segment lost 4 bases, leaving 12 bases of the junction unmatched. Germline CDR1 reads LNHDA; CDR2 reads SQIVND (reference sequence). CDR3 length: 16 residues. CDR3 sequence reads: CASSKGQGVGVEKLFF. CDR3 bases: TGTGCCAGTAGTAAAGGCCAGGGGGTAGGGGTTGAAAAACTGTTTTTT.

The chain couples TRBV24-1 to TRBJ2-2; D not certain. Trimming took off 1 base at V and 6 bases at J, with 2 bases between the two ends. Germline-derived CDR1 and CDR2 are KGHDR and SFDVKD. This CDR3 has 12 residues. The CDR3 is CATSDFSGELFF. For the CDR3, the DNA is TGTGCCACCAGTGATTTTTCCGGGGAGCTGTTTTTT.

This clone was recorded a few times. The CDR3 reads CAWSGRYNEQFF. CDR3 coding DNA: TGTGCCTGGAGCGGCCGGTACAATGAGCAGTTCTTC. J is TRBJ2-1 and V is TRBV30; D not certain. V lost 3 bases and J 4 bases, leaving 7 bases between the germline ends. CDR3 length: 12 amino acids. Looked up from germline, CDR1 is GTSNPN and CDR2 is SVGIG (reference sequence).

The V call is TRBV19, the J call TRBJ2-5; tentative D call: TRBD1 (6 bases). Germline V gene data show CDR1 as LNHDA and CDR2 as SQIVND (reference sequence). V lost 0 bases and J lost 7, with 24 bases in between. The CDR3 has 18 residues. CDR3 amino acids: CASSIEYGGRGRLGTQYF. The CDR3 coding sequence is TGTGCCAGTAGTATAGAGTATGGTGGCAGGGGCAGGCTAGGGACCCAGTACTTC.

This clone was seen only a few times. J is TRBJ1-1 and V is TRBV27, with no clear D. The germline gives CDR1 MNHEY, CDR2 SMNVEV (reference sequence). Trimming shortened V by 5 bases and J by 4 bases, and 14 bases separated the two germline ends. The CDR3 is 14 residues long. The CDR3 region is CASSPLTKFTEAFF. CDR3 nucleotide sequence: TGTGCCAGCAGTCCCTTGACCAAGTTCACTGAAGCTTTCTTT.

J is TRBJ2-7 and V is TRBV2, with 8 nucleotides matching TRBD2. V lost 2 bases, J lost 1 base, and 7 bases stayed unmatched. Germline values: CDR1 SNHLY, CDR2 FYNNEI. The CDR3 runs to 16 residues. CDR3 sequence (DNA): TGTGCCAGCAGTGAATCCCAAAGCGGGAGATCCTACGAGCAGTACTTC. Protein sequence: CASSESQSGRSYEQYF.

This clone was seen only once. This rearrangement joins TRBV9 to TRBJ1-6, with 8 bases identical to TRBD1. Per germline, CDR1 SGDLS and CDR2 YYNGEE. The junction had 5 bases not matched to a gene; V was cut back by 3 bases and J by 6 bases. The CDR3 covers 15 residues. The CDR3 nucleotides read TGTGCCAGCAGCGACCAGGACAGGGCTAATTCACCCCTCCACTTT. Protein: CASSDQDRANSPLHF.

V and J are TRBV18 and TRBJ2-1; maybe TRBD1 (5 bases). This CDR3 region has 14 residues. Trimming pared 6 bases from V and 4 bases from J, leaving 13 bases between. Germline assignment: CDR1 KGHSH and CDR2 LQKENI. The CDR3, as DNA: TGTGCCAGCTCCCCCACCCGACAGTACAATGAGCAGTTCTTC. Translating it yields CASSPTRQYNEQFF.

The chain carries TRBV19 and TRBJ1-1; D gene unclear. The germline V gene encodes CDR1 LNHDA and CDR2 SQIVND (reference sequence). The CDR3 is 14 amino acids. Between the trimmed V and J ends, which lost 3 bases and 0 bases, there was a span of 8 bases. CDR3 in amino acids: CASSITMLNTEAFF. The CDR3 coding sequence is TGTGCCAGTAGTATCACCATGCTGAACACTGAAGCTTTCTTT.

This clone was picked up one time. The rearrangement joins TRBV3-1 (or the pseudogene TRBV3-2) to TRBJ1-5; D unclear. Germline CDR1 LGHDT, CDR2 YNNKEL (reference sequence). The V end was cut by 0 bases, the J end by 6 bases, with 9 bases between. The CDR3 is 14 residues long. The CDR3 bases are TGTGCCAGCAGCCAAGAGGTAGGGCGTCAGCCCCAGCATTTT. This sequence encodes CASSQEVGRQPQHF.

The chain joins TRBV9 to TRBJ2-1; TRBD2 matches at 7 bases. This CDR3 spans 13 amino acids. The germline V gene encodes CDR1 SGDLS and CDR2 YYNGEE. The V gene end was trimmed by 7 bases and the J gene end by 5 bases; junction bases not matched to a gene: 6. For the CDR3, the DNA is TGTGCCAGCGGGAGGGATAGAGACAATGAGCAGTTCTTC. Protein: CASGRDRDNEQFF.

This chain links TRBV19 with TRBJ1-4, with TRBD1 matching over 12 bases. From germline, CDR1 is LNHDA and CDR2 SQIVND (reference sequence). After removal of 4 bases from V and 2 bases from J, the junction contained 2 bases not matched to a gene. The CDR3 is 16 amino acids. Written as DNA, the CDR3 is TGTGCCAGTAGTAGGGACAGGGGGCGGACTAATGAAAAACTGTTTTTT. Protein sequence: CASSRDRGRTNEKLFF.

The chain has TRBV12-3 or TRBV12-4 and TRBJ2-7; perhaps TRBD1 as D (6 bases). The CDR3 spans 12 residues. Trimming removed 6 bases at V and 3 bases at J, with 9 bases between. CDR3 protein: CASRWTDYEQYF. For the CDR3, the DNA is TGTGCCAGCAGGTGGACAGACTACGAGCAGTACTTC.

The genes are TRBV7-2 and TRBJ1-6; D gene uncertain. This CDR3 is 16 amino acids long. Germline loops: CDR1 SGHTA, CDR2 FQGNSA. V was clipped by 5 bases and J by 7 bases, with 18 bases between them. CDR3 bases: TGTGCCAGCAGCCAGAATTCCGGGATGGTGAATTCACCCCTCCACTTT. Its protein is CASSQNSGMVNSPLHF.